These 5 T cell receptor beta chains were all obtained from the same sample, sequenced in a study of T cell responses to AZD1222 COVID-19 vaccine. Using immunoSEQ multiplex PCR, the repertoire was profiled, and TCRdb retains in-frame clones only, with some absent. Here the sample spans about 69,000 clones, 83% being singletons. This specimen was peripheral blood, taken 28 days after the second AZD1222 dose. These receptors originate from an adult who received the AZD1222 COVID-19 vaccine.

This chain uses TRBV20-1 with TRBJ2-1; 10 bases map to TRBD2. V shed 3 bases, J shed 5 bases, and the junction held 7 bases outside the gene matches. Germline V CDR1 and CDR2: DFQATT, SNEGSKA (reference sequence). CDR3 size: 15 residues. The CDR3 spells CSASRASGGNNEQFF. The CDR3 DNA sequence: TGCAGTGCTAGTAGGGCTAGCGGGGGAAACAATGAGCAGTTCTTC.

This chain connects TRBV7-6 to TRBJ1-5; TRBD1 is a possible D gene (6 bases). The germline V and J ends were trimmed by 5 bases and 3 bases, with 14 bases remaining between them. The CDR3 covers 15 residues. Germline assignment: CDR1 SGHVS and CDR2 FNYEAQ. The DNA of the CDR3 is TGTGCCAGCAGCCGGATGACAGGCCTCAATCAGCCCCAGCATTTT. Amino acids: CASSRMTGLNQPQHF.

The CDR3 sequence: CASSLAGEIDTQYF. The CDR3, as DNA: TGTGCCAGCTCCCTAGCGGGGGAGATAGATACGCAGTATTTT. The rearrangement links TRBV18 to TRBJ2-3; 10 bases agree with TRBD2. The CDR3 runs 14 residues. After removal of 6 bases from V and 5 bases from J, the junction contained 5 bases not matched to a gene. From germline, CDR1 is KGHSH and CDR2 LQKENI. Complete variable domain (other parts from reference TRBV18 and TRBJ2-3): NAGVMQNPRHLVRRRGQEARLRCSPMKGHSHVYWYRQLPEEGLKFMVYLQKENIIDESGMPKERFSAEFPKEGPSILRIQQVVRGDSAAYFCASSLAGEIDTQYFGPGTRLTVL.

The chain carries TRBV2 and TRBJ1-1; no clear D gene. With 3 bases removed from V and 5 bases from J, the gap between germline ends came to 13 bases. CDR1 is SNHLY and CDR2 is FYNNEI in the germline V gene. There are 14 residues in the CDR3. The CDR3 region is CASSEVGRGTEAFF. As DNA, the CDR3 is TGTGCCAGCAGTGAGGTAGGGAGAGGGACTGAAGCTTTCTTT. Full variable domain (missing parts from reference TRBV2 and TRBJ1-1): EPEVTQTPSHQVTQMGQEVILRCVPISNHLYFYWYRQILGQKVEFLVSFYNNEISEKSEIFDDQFSVERPDGSNFTLKIRSTKLEDSAMYFCASSEVGRGTEAFFGQGTRLTVV.

The chain combines TRBV9 with TRBJ1-2; D remains unclear. In germline, CDR1 is SGDLS, CDR2 YYNGEE. V shed 2 bases and J shed 4 bases, with 6 bases lying between them. The CDR3 loop spans 12 amino acids. The CDR3: CASSVGVYGYTF. In DNA, the CDR3 is TGTGCCAGCAGCGTTGGAGTCTATGGCTACACCTTC.